A selection of T cell receptor beta chains follows, all from one sample in a study of T-cell reconstitution after alpha-beta-depleted transplantation in children. In TCRdb, the PCR reads were re-called with MiXCR into one record per CDR3 protein. The profile shows tens of thousands of distinct CDR3 sequences, roughly an eighth of them singletons. Sequenced material: PBMCs, mostly from graft donor cells, taken 180 days after TCRalphabeta/CD19-depleted stem cell transplant. The receptors come from a male patient aged 2 to 9 who had a stem cell transplant for acute lymphoblastic leukemia, so the T cells may come from the graft donor. Each CDR3 is given with its conserved first and last residue. D genes are given only for firm matches. Only some rows state a clone size, as once, few, many or a class for expanded clones.

many	TRBV6-1	TRBJ1-4	TRBD1	TGTGCCAGCAGTCCCAGGGGGGCGAATGAAAAACTGTTTTTT	CASSPRGANEKLFF
few	TRBV5-6	TRBJ2-3	.	TGTGCCAGCAGGTCCCTTGGGGGACCAGATACGCAGTATTTT	CASRSLGGPDTQYF
.	TRBV7-2	TRBJ2-2	.	TGTGCCAGCACGCCTCGGCCAGGGCAGGGCGGGGAGCTGTTTTTT	CASTPRPGQGGELFF
many	TRBV7-2	TRBJ2-3	.	TGTGCCAGCAGCTTAGGTCTTAGCACAGATACGCAGTATTTT	CASSLGLSTDTQYF
.	TRBV6-1	TRBJ1-1	.	TGTGCCAGCAGTCCCCCCGGACCAGGCAGGCAAGCTTTCTTT	CASSPPGPGRQAFF
few	TRBV7-2	TRBJ1-2	.	TGTGCCAGCACCTCCCTCTATGGCTACACCTTC	CASTSLYGYTF
.	TRBV4-3	TRBJ1-2	TRBD1	TGCGCCAGCAGCCACCTGCGGACAGGGGGCGGCTATGGCTACACCTTC	CASSHLRTGGGYGYTF
.	TRBV5-1	TRBJ2-7	TRBD2	TGCGCCAGCACCCGGGGGGGTCTCGAGCAGTACTTC	CASTRGGLEQYF
many	TRBV6-5	TRBJ2-3	TRBD2	TGTGCCAGCAGTTACTCGGGACTAGCGGGGGTGGGGGATACGCAGTATTTT	CASSYSGLAGVGDTQYF
.	TRBV15	TRBJ2-5	.	TGTGCCACCAGCAGAGACACGACCCTCGAGACCCAGTACTTC	CATSRDTTLETQYF
.	TRBV12-3/TRBV12-4	TRBJ2-7	TRBD2	TGTGCCAGCAGTAGACCTAGCGGCTACGAGCAGTACTTC	CASSRPSGYEQYF
few	TRBV12-3/TRBV12-4	TRBJ1-6	TRBD1	TGTGCCAGCAGTTTGGGACAGGGGCTCGGGGATTCACCCCTCCACTTT	CASSLGQGLGDSPLHF
few	TRBV9	TRBJ1-3	TRBD1	TGTGCCAGCAGCGTCGGACAGGAGATTGGAAACACCATATATTTT	CASSVGQEIGNTIYF
medium-sized	TRBV28	TRBJ2-5	TRBD1	TGTGCCAGCAGTTCGGGACAGGTGATCCAAGAGACCCAGTACTTC	CASSSGQVIQETQYF
few	TRBV6-2/TRBV6-3	TRBJ1-3	.	TGTGCGAGCGGGACTGGCTCTGGAAACACCATATATTTT	CASGTGSGNTIYF
.	TRBV12-3/TRBV12-4	TRBJ2-7	TRBD2	TGTGCCAGCAGTTCTCTGAGCGGGAAAAGCTCCTACGAGCAGTACTTC	CASSSLSGKSSYEQYF
.	TRBV20-1	TRBJ1-1	.	TGCAGTGCTAGAGATGGGTACCATTTTGAAGCTTTCTTT	CSARDGYHFEAFF
.	TRBV9	TRBJ2-3	.	TGTGCCAGCAGCGTAGGGGGCCTCGCGGATACGCAGTATTTT	CASSVGGLADTQYF
many	TRBV5-6	TRBJ2-3	.	TGTGCCAGCAGCCATCGCAGTTCCAAGTATTTT	CASSHRSSKYF
few	TRBV12-3/TRBV12-4	TRBJ2-5	.	TGTGCCAGCAGTTTGGTTAGCAGAGGGATGGAGACCCAGTACTTC	CASSLVSRGMETQYF
.	TRBV20-1	TRBJ2-5	.	TGCAGTGCTAGTCCGGACCTTTGGTCCCAGTACTTC	CSASPDLWSQYF
few	TRBV5-6	TRBJ1-1	.	TGTGCCAGCAGCGCAGGGAACACTGAAGCTTTCTTT	CASSAGNTEAFF
.	TRBV6-2/TRBV6-3	TRBJ1-5	.	TGTGCCAGCAGTCGACAGTTCAAGGCAGGTCAGCCCCAGCATTTT	CASSRQFKAGQPQHF
.	TRBV12-3/TRBV12-4	TRBJ1-1	.	TGTGCCAGCAGTTTAGACTACACTGAAGCTTTCTTT	CASSLDYTEAFF
.	TRBV20-1	TRBJ2-7	.	TGCAGTGCTAGGGGAACACGCGAGCAGTACTTC	CSARGTREQYF
many	TRBV4-3	TRBJ2-2	.	TGCGCCAGCAGCCAATTCGGGACTCTGAACACCGGGGAGCTGTTTTTT	CASSQFGTLNTGELFF
.	TRBV6-2/TRBV6-3	TRBJ2-5	.	TGTGCCAGCAGTTATCTCGGACGACCTCAAGAGACCCAGTACTTC	CASSYLGRPQETQYF
.	TRBV5-1	TRBJ2-7	.	TGCGCCAGCAGCTTGGGTGTGAGCAACGAGCAGTACTTC	CASSLGVSNEQYF
many	TRBV29-1	TRBJ1-1	.	TGCAGCGTCGCATGGGGGATTGAGGGCACTGAAGCTTTCTTT	CSVAWGIEGTEAFF
few	TRBV20-1	TRBJ2-7	.	TGCAGTGCTAGAGCCAGCTCCTACGAGCAGTACTTC	CSARASSYEQYF
.	TRBV20-1	TRBJ1-3	.	TGCAGTGCTGCCTTGGGACTTCGAAACACCATATATTTT	CSAALGLRNTIYF
many	TRBV4-1	TRBJ2-4	.	TGCGCCAGCAGCCAAGAACCAGGGGGGGACATTCAGTACTTC	CASSQEPGGDIQYF
many	TRBV3-1	TRBJ2-3	TRBD1	TGTGCCAGCAGCCACCTCGTCGGTGACAGGGAGCCTGTGGATACGCAGTATTTT	CASSHLVGDREPVDTQYF
.	TRBV7-2	TRBJ2-2	.	TGTGCCAGCAGCTTAGCAACGACCGGGGAGCTGTTTTTT	CASSLATTGELFF
.	TRBV7-9	TRBJ2-5	.	TGTGCCAGCAGCGTCGCACAAGAGACCCAGTACTTC	CASSVAQETQYF
.	TRBV20-1	TRBJ2-5	.	TGCAGCTCCATGGACCGAGAGACCCAGTACTTC	CSSMDRETQYF
few	TRBV7-2	TRBJ2-7	.	TGTGCCAGCAGCCCAAGGGGGGAGAGAGACGAGCAGTACTTC	CASSPRGERDEQYF
.	TRBV27	TRBJ2-7	.	TGTGCCAGCAGCCGACAGGCCGGTCCCTACGAGCAGTACTTC	CASSRQAGPYEQYF
many	TRBV6-2/TRBV6-3	TRBJ2-1	.	TGTGCCAGCAGATGGCCTTCACTAGCTAATGAGCAGTTCTTC	CASRWPSLANEQFF
many	TRBV12-3/TRBV12-4	TRBJ2-7	.	TGTGCCAGCAGTTGGGTCCCCACCTACGAGCAGTACTTC	CASSWVPTYEQYF
many	TRBV7-2	TRBJ2-7	.	TGTGCCAGCAGCCGCCAACTCCGGGACCATGGGCGCGAGCAGTACTTC	CASSRQLRDHGREQYF
few	TRBV4-3	TRBJ2-2	TRBD1	TGCGCCAGCAGCCGGACAGGGGACACCGGGGAGCTGTTTTTT	CASSRTGDTGELFF
.	TRBV18	TRBJ1-1	.	TGTGCCAGCTCACCCCCTCAGGGTAAACGCACTGAAGCTTTCTTT	CASSPPQGKRTEAFF
few	TRBV10-3	TRBJ1-2	.	TGTGCCACCCACCGGGACACAACTAACTATGGCTACACCTTC	CATHRDTTNYGYTF
.	TRBV2	TRBJ2-2	.	TGTGCCAGCAGTGGGAGGGTCGGGGACACCGGGGAGCTGTTTTTT	CASSGRVGDTGELFF
many	TRBV12-3/TRBV12-4	TRBJ2-4	TRBD1	TGTGCCAGCAGCCCTGGGACAGGGGGAAACATTCAGTACTTC	CASSPGTGGNIQYF
few	TRBV14	TRBJ2-7	.	TGTGCCAGCAGCCAAGAAAGGTGGCTCCGACCTCCCTACGAGCAGTACTTC	CASSQERWLRPPYEQYF
few	TRBV5-1	TRBJ2-1	TRBD2	TGCGCCAGCAGCTTGGGACTAGCCAATGAGCAGTTCTTC	CASSLGLANEQFF
few	TRBV20-1	TRBJ2-7	.	TGCAGTGCGGAGGATAGGGACTGGTACTCCTACGAGCAGTACTTC	CSAEDRDWYSYEQYF
.	TRBV7-9	TRBJ2-5	.	TGTGCCAGCAGCTTAGCTAGCGGAAGGGGAGAGACCCAGTACTTC	CASSLASGRGETQYF
.	TRBV28	TRBJ1-2	.	TGTGCCAGCAGTTATTGGGGGGAGGGGCCTAAAAGGAACTATGGCTACACCTTC	CASSYWGEGPKRNYGYTF
.	TRBV28	TRBJ1-1	.	TGTGCCAGCAGTTTATGGGGCAAATTCGGTAGGGACACTGAAGCTTTCTTT	CASSLWGKFGRDTEAFF
few	TRBV20-1	TRBJ2-7	TRBD1	TGCAGTTTTCAGGGGGCAACCTCCTACGAGCAGTACTTC	CSFQGATSYEQYF
.	TRBV7-9	TRBJ2-7	TRBD1	TGTGCCAGCAGCCCCCGCGGCGGGACAGGGTATCTCGAGCAGTACTTC	CASSPRGGTGYLEQYF
few	TRBV5-1	TRBJ2-4	.	TGCGCCAGCAGCCCTATCGCGCGGACGGTAGCCAAAAACATTCAGTACTTC	CASSPIARTVAKNIQYF